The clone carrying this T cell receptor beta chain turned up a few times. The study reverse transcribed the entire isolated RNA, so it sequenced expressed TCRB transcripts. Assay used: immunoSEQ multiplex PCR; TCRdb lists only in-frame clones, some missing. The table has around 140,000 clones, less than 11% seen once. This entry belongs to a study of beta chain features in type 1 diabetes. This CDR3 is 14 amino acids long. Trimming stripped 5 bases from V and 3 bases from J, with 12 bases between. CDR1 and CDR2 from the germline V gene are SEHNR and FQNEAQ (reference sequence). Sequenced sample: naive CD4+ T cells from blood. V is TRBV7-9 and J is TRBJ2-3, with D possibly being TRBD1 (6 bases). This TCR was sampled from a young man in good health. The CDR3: CASSINQGTDTQYF. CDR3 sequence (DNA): TGTGCCAGCAGCATAAATCAGGGGACAGATACGCAGTATTTT.